The subject of this entry is one T cell receptor beta chain. The data originate from a study of CD8 T cells in Susac syndrome. This CDR3 contains 14 residues. J lost 5 bases, V lost 3 bases, and 6 bases had no gene match. Germline V CDR1 and CDR2: DFQATT, SNEGSKA (reference sequence). Sequencing of TCR beta was undertaken in CD8+ and CD4+ T cells derived from blood. Patients with Susac syndrome met diagnostic criteria defined recently for definite or probable disease. Bulk CD8+ and CD4+ cells came from magnetic negative isolation; CD8+ TEMRA by FACS. Random-hexamer reverse transcription was applied to about 0.45 to 1 ug RNA. An immunoSEQ multiplex PCR generated amplified TCR beta CDR3 products spanning 54 Vbeta and 13 Jbeta. TCRdb redid the calling of the immunoSEQ multiplex PCR reads with MiXCR, one entry per CDR3 protein. Here the sample spans 210,000 or so distinct CDR3 sequences, roughly 93% being singletons.

Sequenced material: CD4+ T cells from PBMCs. V gene TRBV20-1 combines with J gene TRBJ2-5, with TRBD2 identical over 10 bases. The receptor's source is a human donor with Susac syndrome. The CDR3 nucleotides are TGCAGTGCTAGCAAGCTAGCGGGGGTGGAGACCCAGTACTTC. Protein: CSASKLAGVETQYF.